What follows are 17 T cell receptor beta chains derived from one specimen sequenced in a study of T cells in Graves' hyperthyroidism and ophthalmopathy. Using RNA transcripts as the source, TCR beta CDR3 regions were amplified. TCR CDR3 underwent first-round RT-PCR with the HTBI primer set. TCRdb used MiXCR to reprocess the multiplex PCR reads, holding one entry per CDR3 protein. This sample has about 700,000 distinct CDR3 sequences; around 15% occur once, and the top ten carry about 10%. Sample: blood. These receptors originate from a woman between 18 and 29 years old with Graves' hyperthyroidism.

This clonotype was seen only a few times. V gene TRBV20-1 combines with J gene TRBJ2-7; 11 nucleotides match TRBD2. The CDR3 runs to 15 residues. V lost 3 bases and J lost 2; bases outside the gene matches: 6. Germline CDR1 reads DFQATT; CDR2 reads SNEGSKA (reference sequence). The DNA of the CDR3 is TGCAGTGCTAGGGGGGGACTAGCGGACCCCTACGAGCAGTACTTC. Residues: CSARGGLADPYEQYF.

This clonotype was detected ten times or more. The V and J genes are TRBV7-9 and TRBJ1-1; no definite D call. The V gene's germline CDR1 is SEHNR and CDR2 FQNEAQ (reference sequence). The CDR3 spans 13 residues. Trimming took 1 base from V and 4 from J, leaving 7 bases between them. CDR3 residues: CASSLVPSTEAFF. The CDR3 coding sequence is TGTGCCAGCAGCTTAGTCCCTAGCACTGAAGCTTTCTTT.

At least ten counts were recorded for this clonotype. This chain's CDR3 is CASSRTGGNTIYF. In DNA form, the CDR3 reads TGCGCCAGCAGTCGGACGGGTGGAAACACCATATATTTT. The chain combines TRBV4-1 with TRBJ1-3; D remains unclear. V dropped 6 bases and J dropped 3 bases, with 9 bases sitting between them. This CDR3 spans 13 amino acids. The germline V gene has CDR1 MGHRA and CDR2 YSYEKL.

The rearrangement joins TRBV6-2 or TRBV6-3 to TRBJ2-1, with D unresolved. V was trimmed by 6 bases and J by 8 bases, leaving 14 bases between them. Germline-derived CDR1 and CDR2 are MNHEY and SVGEGT. The length of the CDR3 is 13 residues. The CDR3 spells CASSRMLSYEQFF. The CDR3 DNA sequence: TGTGCCAGCAGCCGAATGCTGAGCTATGAGCAGTTCTTC.

There are many counts of this clonotype. The chain has TRBV6-2 or TRBV6-3 and TRBJ2-2; D call uncertain. Trimming stripped 7 bases from V and 3 bases from J, with 9 bases between. The CDR3 extends over 13 amino acids. Germline lookup yields CDR1 MNHEY and CDR2 SVGEGT. The CDR3 sequence: CASTIPYTGELFF. The CDR3 DNA is TGTGCCAGCACGATTCCTTACACCGGGGAGCTGTTTTTT.

This clonotype has ten or more counts. This rearrangement joins TRBV2 to TRBJ2-1; 11 bases agree with TRBD2. The CDR3 loop spans 15 amino acids. Germline V lookup: CDR1 SNHLY, CDR2 FYNNEI. With V trimmed by 6 bases and J by 3 bases, 4 bases remained unmatched. DNA of the CDR3: TGTGCCAGCAGGCTAGGACTAGCGGGCTACAATGAGCAGTTCTTC. It yields the protein CASRLGLAGYNEQFF.

This clonotype has more than one count but fewer than ten. The chain couples TRBV7-8 to TRBJ2-7; the D gene is possibly TRBD1 (5 bases). CDR1 is SGHVS and CDR2 is FQNEAQ in the germline V gene. This CDR3 is built from 16 residues. V gave up 5 bases and J gave up 3 bases, with 20 bases separating them. The CDR3 nucleotides read TGTGCCAGCAGCCCGCCCCTCCAGGGTTCAGACTACGAGCAGTACTTC. Translation gives CASSPPLQGSDYEQYF. Combining the CDR3 with reference TRBV7-8 and TRBJ2-7 gives the whole variable domain GAGVSQSPRYKVAKRGQDVALRCDPISGHVSLFWYQQALGQGPEFLTYFQNEAQLDKSGLPSDRFFAERPEGSVSTLKIQRTQQEDSAVYLCASSPPLQGSDYEQYFGPGTRLTVT.

The sample holds many counts of this clonotype. The chain employs TRBV30 and TRBJ1-6; 7 bases line up with TRBD1. The V and J ends lost 5 bases and 5 bases, in that order; junction bases with no gene match: 6. The CDR3 totals 14 residues. Germline V lookup: CDR1 GTSNPN, CDR2 SVGIG (reference sequence). This chain's CDR3 is CAWGTGTDNSPLHF. The CDR3 bases are TGTGCCTGGGGAACCGGGACAGATAATTCACCCCTCCACTTT.

This clonotype has just a few counts. The V gene is TRBV25-1, the J gene TRBJ1-1; perhaps TRBD1 as D (6 bases). Germline V gene lookup returns CDR1 MGHDK and CDR2 SYGVNS. V was clipped by 1 base and J by 1 base, with 10 bases between them. CDR3 length: 15 residues. The CDR3 nucleotides read TGTGCCAGCAGTGAATTCGCAGGGGAGAACACTGAAGCTTTCTTT. Its protein product is CASSEFAGENTEAFF.

This clonotype has a count of ten or more. The chain recombines TRBV2 with TRBJ2-7, with D possibly matching TRBD2 (6 bases). The CDR3 is 14 amino acids. Per germline, CDR1 SNHLY and CDR2 FYNNEI. Trimming left V 5 bases short and J 1 base short, with 12 bases between. CDR3 in amino acids: CASSFRESSYEQYF. The CDR3 nucleotides read TGTGCCAGCAGTTTTCGGGAGTCGTCCTACGAGCAGTACTTC. The whole variable domain, remainder taken from reference TRBV2 and TRBJ2-7, is EPEVTQTPSHQVTQMGQEVILRCVPISNHLYFYWYRQILGQKVEFLVSFYNNEISEKSEIFDDQFSVERPDGSNFTLKIRSTKLEDSAMYFCASSFRESSYEQYFGPGTRLTVT.

This clonotype was counted many times. The chain's CDR3 is CASNLQGTDTQYF. The DNA of the CDR3 is TGTGCCAGCAATCTACAGGGTACAGATACGCAGTATTTT. The rearrangement uses TRBV2 and TRBJ2-3; maybe TRBD1 (6 bases). The CDR3 is made up of 13 amino acids. The germline CDR1 and CDR2 sequences are SNHLY and FYNNEI. The V end was cut by 7 bases, the J end by 3 bases, with 11 bases between.

This clonotype has more than one count but fewer than ten. The genes are TRBV4-2 and TRBJ1-1; D not certain. The CDR3 runs to 17 residues. The V end was cut by 6 bases, the J end by 3 bases, with 23 bases between. The germline gives CDR1 LGHNA, CDR2 YNFKEQ. Here the CDR3 DNA reads TGTGCCAGCAGTCTTGCGGATCTGACCCTTGGCGACACTGAAGCTTTCTTT. This gives the protein CASSLADLTLGDTEAFF.

The chain links TRBV24-1 to TRBJ2-1; the D call may be TRBD1 or TRBD2 (5 bases each). V lost 6 bases and J lost 1, with 12 bases in between. Germline V gene data show CDR1 as KGHDR and CDR2 as SFDVKD. The CDR3 covers 15 residues. CDR3 sequence (DNA): TGTGCCACCAGTCATCGTGGGGGTTCCTACAATGAGCAGTTCTTC. This gives the protein CATSHRGGSYNEQFF.

The chain recombines TRBV20-1 with TRBJ2-4; D might be TRBD1 or TRBD2, each matching 5 bases. Germline V gives CDR1 DFQATT, CDR2 SNEGSKA (reference sequence). The CDR3 is 14 amino acids. V was pared by 5 bases and J by 1 base, with 12 bases between. The CDR3 nucleotides are TGCAGTGCTGTGGGGGAGTTGGCCAAAAACATTCAGTACTTC. Its translation: CSAVGELAKNIQYF.

This clonotype was picked up many times. The V call is TRBV28, the J call TRBJ1-1; a possible D gene is TRBD1 (5 bases). CDR1 and CDR2 from the germline V gene are MDHEN and SYDVKM. This CDR3 has 13 residues. Between the trimmed V and J ends, which lost 6 bases and 8 bases, there was a span of 16 bases. CDR3 DNA sequence: TGTGCCAGCAGCCTGGGGAGGGGTCCGGAAGCTTTCTTT. It is translated as CASSLGRGPEAFF.

This clonotype was seen more than once but under ten times. The rearrangement joins TRBV6-1 to TRBJ1-5; D is unresolved. The CDR3 has 15 residues. Trimming shortened V by 8 bases and J by 3 bases, and 17 bases separated the two germline ends. Germline assignment: CDR1 MNHNS and CDR2 SASEGT. The CDR3 DNA sequence: TGTGCCAGCGGATTGGGTGTCTCAATCAATCAGCCCCAGCATTTT. It specifies CASGLGVSINQPQHF.

The rearrangement links TRBV4-3 to TRBJ2-7; 13 bases are shared with TRBD2. The CDR3 totals 18 residues. V lost 0 bases to trimming and J lost 4 bases; unmatched junction nucleotides: 9. Germline CDR1 and CDR2: LGHNA and YSLEER. The CDR3 nucleotides read TGCGCCAGCAGCCAAGATTGGGGGGGACTAGCGGGATATTACGAGCAGTACTTC. Translating it yields CASSQDWGGLAGYYEQYF.